This note documents a single TCR beta chain sequence. The sample comes from a study of blood T cell repertoires in COVID-19. At the level of the study: There were acute and convalescent COVID-19 samples, and they came from the United States, Italy and Spain.

The method was immunoSEQ multiplex PCR; TCRdb's version includes in-frame clones alone and lacks a portion of them. This table holds around 320,000 clones, 89% found once. Individuals aged about 18 to 89 years were recruited from about two dozen US areas. The CDR3 spans 12 residues. The V gene's germline CDR1 is LGHDT and CDR2 YNNKEL (reference sequence). The ends lost 4 bases at V and 7 bases at J; junction bases unmatched: 3. This chain links TRBV3-1 (or the pseudogene TRBV3-2) with TRBJ1-1, with 7 nucleotides matching TRBD1. This sequence was found in a woman aged 50 to 60 who had been exposed to COVID-19. Sequencing used PBMCs or T cells enriched from blood (not recorded which). The CDR3 region is CASSPGQLEAFF. DNA of the CDR3: TGTGCCAGCAGCCCGGGACAGCTTGAAGCTTTCTTT.